These 16 T cell receptor beta chains share one sample of origin, sequenced in a study of spatial heterogeneity in lung cancer. This sample's time point: blood at routine non-recurrence follow-up after resection. Whole RNA, which was extracted from tumor, nontumor lung tissue or frozen PBMC, was sequenced without any cell sorting. TCRdb passed the 5' RACE reads through MiXCR, listing each CDR3 protein once. The table has around 120,000 distinct CDR3 sequences, 9% to 15% seen once. The sample here was PBMCs, taken at follow-up. The receptor set was obtained from a male donor with early-stage non-small cell lung cancer.

The sample holds many counts of this clonotype. This sequence joins TRBV5-1 and TRBJ2-7; no firm D call. The CDR3 spans 15 residues. V lost 0 bases, J lost 0 bases, and 10 bases lay in between. Per the germline V gene, CDR1 is SGHRS and CDR2 is YFSETQ. As DNA, the CDR3 is TGCGCCAGCAGCTTGGAATGGGCAGGCTCCTACGAGCAGTACTTC. This encodes CASSLEWAGSYEQYF.

This clonotype was seen ten or more times. The chain couples TRBV28 to TRBJ2-7; no definite D call. There are 11 residues in the CDR3. V was shortened by 8 bases and J by 3 bases, with 8 bases between the two germline ends. The germline gives CDR1 MDHEN, CDR2 SYDVKM. CDR3 DNA: TGTGCCAGCTTCTCTCGCTACGAGCAGTACTTC. It encodes CASFSRYEQYF.

There are a few counts of this clonotype. This sequence joins TRBV28 and TRBJ1-1; D is perhaps TRBD1 (6 bases). The germline gives CDR1 MDHEN, CDR2 SYDVKM. V was pared by 4 bases and J by 0 bases, with 15 bases between. This CDR3 region has 16 residues. CDR3 loop: CASSSRTVGMNTEAFF. CDR3 sequence (DNA): TGTGCCAGCAGTTCCCGGACAGTCGGAATGAACACTGAAGCTTTCTTT.

The sample holds a few counts of this clonotype. V is TRBV20-1 and J is TRBJ2-7; 7 bases are shared with TRBD1. The CDR3 has 14 amino acids. The germline gives CDR1 DFQATT, CDR2 SNEGSKA (reference sequence). The trim removed 6 bases at V and 2 bases at J, leaving 10 bases unmatched. The CDR3 spells CSATSLTGAYEQYF. Here the CDR3 DNA reads TGCAGTGCCACCTCATTAACAGGGGCCTACGAGCAGTACTTC.

This clonotype has only a few counts. J is TRBJ1-1 and V is TRBV9, with a weak D call TRBD1 (6 bases). Germline V gives CDR1 SGDLS, CDR2 YYNGEE. The CDR3 runs 14 residues. The V gene lost 0 bases and the J gene lost 2 bases, with 8 bases spanning the gap. The CDR3 sequence is CASSVAGANTEAFF. CDR3 sequence (DNA): TGTGCCAGCAGCGTAGCAGGGGCCAACACTGAAGCTTTCTTT.

A few counts support this clonotype. The chain joins TRBV11-2 to TRBJ2-3; 8 bases are a match to TRBD1. Germline V CDR1 and CDR2: SGHAT, FQNNGV. V gave up 6 bases and J gave up 4 bases; unmatched junction bases: 3. This CDR3 is 13 amino acids long. The CDR3, as DNA: TGTGCCAGCAGAGGACAGGGTCCAGATACGCAGTATTTT. Protein: CASRGQGPDTQYF.

This clonotype was observed a few times. The chain's CDR3 is CASRSLTRKKYNEQFF. Here the CDR3 DNA reads TGTGCCAGTAGGAGCCTGACACGTAAGAAATACAATGAGCAGTTCTTC. The rearrangement uses TRBV19 and TRBJ2-1, with D unresolved. The CDR3 covers 16 residues. Germline V gene sequence: CDR1 LNHDA, CDR2 SQIVND (reference sequence). Trimming pared 6 bases from V and 4 bases from J, leaving 19 bases between.

This clonotype was observed a handful of times. The rearrangement joins TRBV5-1 to TRBJ2-7; D remains ambiguous. Trimming stripped 1 base from V and 5 bases from J, with 10 bases between. The CDR3 is made up of 13 amino acids. CDR1 and CDR2 from the germline V gene are SGHRS and YFSETQ. CDR3: CASSLIAADEQYF. The CDR3 DNA sequence: TGCGCCAGCAGCTTGATCGCAGCCGACGAGCAGTACTTC.

The sample holds a few counts of this clonotype. The chain links TRBV7-2 to TRBJ2-3; D not certain. This CDR3 is 12 amino acids long. The ends were cut back, 2 bases at V and 6 bases at J, with 6 bases in the middle. Germline lookup yields CDR1 SGHTA and CDR2 FQGNSA. CDR3 coding DNA: TGTGCCAGCAGCTTACTGAGGGATACGCAGTATTTT. Protein: CASSLLRDTQYF.

This chain joins TRBV9 and TRBJ2-1, with D perhaps TRBD1 (6 bases). Trimming took 10 bases from V and 5 from J, leaving 13 bases between them. CDR1 and CDR2 from the germline V gene are SGDLS and YYNGEE. This CDR3 has 12 residues. CDR3 in amino acids: CAGGRTDNEQFF. CDR3 DNA sequence: TGTGCCGGAGGCCGGACAGACAATGAGCAGTTCTTC.

This clonotype was counted at least ten times. The DNA for the CDR3 is TGTGCCAGCAGCGGGCGGCAGGCCGCCCACAGGGATACGCAGTATTTT. Protein sequence: CASSGRQAAHRDTQYF. The rearrangement uses TRBV7-2 and TRBJ2-3; D is possibly TRBD1 (5 bases). The germline V gene encodes CDR1 SGHTA and CDR2 FQGNSA. CDR3 length equals 16 residues. Deletions cut 5 bases from V and 6 bases from J, with 21 bases between. Full variable domain (remainder filled in from reference TRBV7-2 and TRBJ2-3): GAGVSQSPSNKVTEKGKDVELRCDPISGHTALYWYRQSLGQGLEFLIYFQGNSAPDKSGLPSDRFSAERTGGSVSTLTIQRTQQEDSAVYLCASSGRQAAHRDTQYFGPGTRLTVL.

This clonotype was picked up many times. The chain combines TRBV7-2 with TRBJ2-3; TRBD2 is a possible D gene (7 bases). The CDR3 spans 16 residues. Per the germline V gene, CDR1 is SGHTA and CDR2 is FQGNSA. Trimming took off 4 bases at V and 3 bases at J, with 17 bases between the two ends. The chain's CDR3 is CASSSRGAPRTDTQYF. The CDR3 nucleotides are TGTGCCAGCAGCTCACGGGGGGCCCCGAGGACAGATACGCAGTATTTT. Using reference TRBV7-2 and TRBJ2-3 for the parts outside the CDR3, the full variable domain is GAGVSQSPSNKVTEKGKDVELRCDPISGHTALYWYRQSLGQGLEFLIYFQGNSAPDKSGLPSDRFSAERTGGSVSTLTIQRTQQEDSAVYLCASSSRGAPRTDTQYFGPGTRLTVL.

The chain couples TRBV12-3 or TRBV12-4 to TRBJ1-1; D is unresolved. This CDR3 is built from 14 residues. Deletions cut 6 bases from V and 0 bases from J, with 11 bases between. The CDR3 nucleotides are TGTGCCAGCAGGGCTACGGTGATGAACACTGAAGCTTTCTTT. This translates into CASRATVMNTEAFF.

V and J are TRBV19 and TRBJ2-1; the match to TRBD2 covers 9 bases. V was clipped by 2 bases and J by 4 bases; unmatched bases: 12. CDR1 is LNHDA and CDR2 is SQIVND in the germline V gene (reference sequence). CDR3 length equals 18 residues. CDR3 residues: CASSIQHQPAGGYNEQFF. The CDR3 DNA follows: TGTGCCAGTAGTATACAACATCAACCAGCGGGGGGTTACAATGAGCAGTTCTTC.

The chain uses TRBV28 and TRBJ2-5; D unclear. Trimming shortened V by 2 bases and J by 5 bases, and 9 bases separated the two germline ends. Germline V gene data show CDR1 as MDHEN and CDR2 as SYDVKM. There are 13 residues in the CDR3. In DNA form, the CDR3 reads TGTGCCAGCAGTTTAGGAAGGGTGGAGACCCAGTACTTC. Amino acid sequence: CASSLGRVETQYF.

The rearrangement joins TRBV20-1 to TRBJ2-2; TRBD2 matches at 8 bases. The J segment lost 1 base and the V segment lost 6 bases, leaving 7 bases of the junction unmatched. The CDR3 covers 15 residues. Germline CDR1 DFQATT, CDR2 SNEGSKA (reference sequence). The CDR3 sequence: CSAPAGGWNTGELFF. CDR3 coding DNA: TGCAGTGCCCCCGCGGGGGGATGGAACACCGGGGAGCTGTTTTTT.